This T cell receptor (beta chain) was sequenced in a study of blood T cell repertoires in COVID-19. Study in general: COVID-19 samples, acute and convalescent, were from the United States, Italy and Spain. PBMCs, B-cell-depleted T cells, or T cells were the source of the cDNA or gDNA that made up the material.

J lost 5 bases, V lost 1 base, and 6 bases had no gene match. Looked up from germline, CDR1 is SGHRS and CDR2 is YFSETQ. The CDR3 spans 15 residues. Those enrolled in Seattle joined during active infection and were followed longitudinally afterward. In the original analysis: Cell counts per sample came from amplifying reference gene primers. Assay: immunoSEQ multiplex PCR; the TCRdb copy retains only in-frame clones and omits some. V and J calls and clone size follow that table, whereas D and trimming were derived from the DNA. This sample yields around 120,000 clones, of which around 89% are seen a single time; under 4.5% belongs to the top ten.

The chain has TRBV5-1 and TRBJ2-3, with 8 bases that match TRBD2. The sequenced sample was peripheral blood. The clonotype comes from a woman aged 55 to 70 with COVID-19, enrolled during active disease. For the CDR3, the DNA is TGCGCCAGCAGCTTGAGGGCGGGGGGCGAAGATACGCAGTATTTT. This translates into CASSLRAGGEDTQYF.